The 28 T cell receptor beta chains reported below all come from one sample, sequenced in a study of low-dose radiotherapy and immunotherapy resistance in tumors. Time point here: before trial treatment. TRAV- and TRBV-specific primers were used for first-strand cDNA, which covered alpha and beta chains. TCRs were amplified for 15 to 25 PCR cycles with a constant-region primer and V-primer adapter. A single record per CDR3 protein comes from TCRdb applying MiXCR to the reads. Of some 88,000 distinct CDR3 sequences listed, under 10% are singletons. Sequences were derived from PBMCs, sampled before treatment. Receptors originate from a male donor with prostate cancer.

This clonotype was recorded many times. V and J are TRBV19 and TRBJ2-5; perhaps TRBD1 as D (5 bases). Deletions cut 3 bases from V and 1 base from J, with 6 bases between. The germline V gene has CDR1 LNHDA and CDR2 SQIVND (reference sequence). The CDR3 extends over 13 amino acids. CDR3: CASSMTVQETQYF. CDR3 bases: TGTGCCAGTAGTATGACAGTCCAAGAGACCCAGTACTTC.

To note about this clonotype: A far larger clone is one nucleotide away, so this likely arose from a read error. The genes are TRBV12-3 or TRBV12-4 and TRBJ2-5; 9 positions match TRBD2. The CDR3 spans 15 residues. Losses at the gene ends were 5 bases for V and 11 bases for J; bases not matched to a gene: 15. CDR3 region: CASSMSGRIYNEQYF. The CDR3 nucleotides read TGTGCCAGCAGTATGAGCGGGAGGATCTACAATGAGCAGTACTTC.

This clonotype was seen ten or more times. The V gene is TRBV7-8, the J gene TRBJ2-7; D may be TRBD2 (6 bases). Trimming removed 7 bases from V and 3 bases from J, with 16 bases in between. The CDR3 extends over 14 amino acids. Looked up from germline, CDR1 is SGHVS and CDR2 is FQNEAQ. In nucleotides, the CDR3 is TGTGCCAGCACCCCGGGGCGGGGAAGCTACGAGCAGTACTTC. Amino acids: CASTPGRGSYEQYF.

This clonotype was seen ten or more times. CDR3: CASSGTATWVYF. For the CDR3, the DNA is TGTGCCAGCAGCGGGACGGCTACCTGGGTATACTTC. J is TRBJ2-7 and V is TRBV7-9, with D perhaps being TRBD1 or TRBD2 (5 bases each). Per germline, CDR1 SEHNR and CDR2 FQNEAQ (reference sequence). V lost 5 bases to trimming and J lost 13 bases, with 18 bases between them. This CDR3 is 12 amino acids long.

This clonotype has ten or more counts. The rearrangement joins TRBV4-3 to TRBJ2-7; TRBD2 aligns across 7 bases. V gave up 1 base and J gave up 2 bases; unmatched junction bases: 5. CDR1 is LGHNA and CDR2 is YSLEER in the germline V gene. CDR3 length: 15 residues. The CDR3 loop reads CASSQVGGGPYEQYF. In DNA, the CDR3 is TGCGCCAGCAGCCAAGTGGGGGGAGGGCCCTACGAGCAGTACTTC.

This clonotype came up many times. The gene calls are TRBV12-3 or TRBV12-4 and TRBJ2-7; no firm D call. This CDR3 comprises 12 residues. V was clipped by 5 bases and J by 2 bases, with 7 bases between them. As DNA, the CDR3 is TGTGCCAGCAGTGCGGTGACCTACGAGCAGTACTTC. It encodes CASSAVTYEQYF.

This clonotype occurred many times. The V call is TRBV4-3, the J call TRBJ1-1; maybe TRBD1 (5 bases). Germline loops: CDR1 LGHNA, CDR2 YSLEER. V was cut by 5 bases and J by 1 base, with 11 bases left in between. The CDR3 runs to 14 residues. CDR3 coding DNA: TGCGCCAGCAGCTCCCACCAGGGGAACACTGAAGCTTTCTTT. The encoded protein is CASSSHQGNTEAFF.

This clonotype was found many times. The gene calls are TRBV7-9 and TRBJ1-2, with 7 nucleotides matching TRBD1. CDR3 length: 13 amino acids. Germline CDR1 SEHNR, CDR2 FQNEAQ (reference sequence). Trimming removed 5 bases from V and 5 bases from J; junction bases left unmatched: 5. CDR3 sequence (DNA): TGTGCCAGCAGCCTACAGGGGCCTTATGGCTACACCTTC. This encodes CASSLQGPYGYTF.

The chain joins TRBV14 to TRBJ2-4; 10 bases are a match to TRBD1. The junction had 4 bases not matched to a gene; V was cut back by 1 base and J by 7 bases. The CDR3 covers 15 residues. The germline CDR1 and CDR2 sequences are SGHDN and FVKESK. The CDR3, as DNA: TGTGCCAGCAGCCAAGTCGGGACAGGGGTCAACATTCAGTACTTC. Translation gives CASSQVGTGVNIQYF.

This clonotype was observed at least ten times. The CDR3 loop reads CASSVGASGHEQFF. The CDR3 region has the DNA TGTGCCAGCAGCGTAGGGGCCTCCGGGCATGAGCAGTTCTTC. The chain links TRBV9 to TRBJ2-1; D is uncertain. Germline V gene data show CDR1 as SGDLS and CDR2 as YYNGEE. The CDR3 runs 14 residues. Trimming took 0 bases from V and 8 from J, leaving 12 bases between them.

This clonotype has ten or more counts. This chain joins TRBV7-9 and TRBJ1-4, with a weak D call TRBD1 (5 bases). The CDR3 is 14 residues long. V was pared by 5 bases and J by 4 bases, with 11 bases between. Germline V gene lookup returns CDR1 SEHNR and CDR2 FQNEAQ (reference sequence). This chain's CDR3 is CASSPDRYNEKLFF. In nucleotides, the CDR3 is TGTGCCAGCAGCCCCGACAGATATAATGAAAAACTGTTTTTT.

This chain uses TRBV2 with TRBJ1-5, with D possibly TRBD1 on 5 matching bases. Germline values: CDR1 SNHLY, CDR2 FYNNEI. The V end was cut by 3 bases, the J end by 0 bases, with 6 bases between. The CDR3 contains 14 residues. The CDR3: CASSERGSNQPQHF. The CDR3 nucleotides read TGTGCCAGCAGTGAGAGGGGTAGCAATCAGCCCCAGCATTTT.

The sample holds many counts of this clonotype. The rearrangement joins TRBV24-1 to TRBJ2-3, with a possible D match to TRBD1 (6 bases). The CDR3 sequence is 16 residues long. V shed 1 base and J shed 2 bases, with 12 bases lying between them. The germline V gene has CDR1 KGHDR and CDR2 SFDVKD. DNA of the CDR3: TGTGCCACCAGTGATTTCCCCAGGGGAATCACAGATACGCAGTATTTT. Translated: CATSDFPRGITDTQYF.

This clonotype was observed many times. The V gene is TRBV7-8, the J gene TRBJ1-4; no clear D gene. Germline V gene sequence: CDR1 SGHVS, CDR2 FQNEAQ. This CDR3 region has 15 residues. V was pared by 1 base and J by 3 bases, with 9 bases between. CDR3 in DNA: TGTGCCAGCAGCTTAGGGGTCGCGGCTAATGAAAAACTGTTTTTT. Translating it yields CASSLGVAANEKLFF.

This clonotype has at least ten counts. This rearrangement joins TRBV4-1 to TRBJ2-1; TRBD2 is a possible D gene (5 bases). Germline CDR1 reads MGHRA; CDR2 reads YSYEKL. V was trimmed by 3 bases and J by 0 bases, leaving 12 bases between them. The CDR3 covers 16 residues. The CDR3: CASSHGGYISYNEQFF. The CDR3 nucleotides read TGCGCCAGCAGCCACGGCGGGTATATCTCCTACAATGAGCAGTTCTTC.

The rearrangement uses TRBV3-1 and TRBJ2-7; D remains unclear. Germline loops: CDR1 LGHDT, CDR2 YNNKEL (reference sequence). This CDR3 has 13 residues. V lost 4 bases to trimming and J lost 5 bases, with 12 bases between them. CDR3 loop: CASSRDMRNEQYF. Written as DNA, the CDR3 is TGTGCCAGCAGCCGGGATATGAGGAACGAGCAGTACTTC.

This clonotype was seen repeatedly, ten times or more. The genes are TRBV5-1 and TRBJ1-5, with a weak D call TRBD1 (6 bases). The CDR3 is 14 amino acids. V dropped 4 bases and J dropped 4 bases, with 12 bases sitting between them. CDR1 and CDR2 (germline): SGHRS, YFSETQ. The CDR3 is CASSAQGLNQPQHF. In DNA, the CDR3 is TGCGCCAGCAGCGCCCAGGGGCTTAATCAGCCCCAGCATTTT.

This clonotype was recorded many times. V usage is TRBV28 and J usage is TRBJ1-1; D unclear. CDR3 length: 15 amino acids. Per germline, CDR1 MDHEN and CDR2 SYDVKM. V lost 10 bases and J 0 bases, leaving 18 bases between the germline ends. The CDR3 DNA reads TGTGCCACCTTTGAAACGGGGATCATGAACACTGAAGCTTTCTTT. It yields the protein CATFETGIMNTEAFF.

The table lists this clonotype with many counts. This chain uses TRBV6-1 with TRBJ2-5, with D maybe TRBD2 (6 bases). Germline CDR1 reads MNHNS; CDR2 reads SASEGT. Trimming removed 6 bases from V and 4 bases from J, with 18 bases in between. This CDR3 region has 15 residues. CDR3 nucleotides: TGTGCCAGCAGCCCAAACGGGGGAGACGTAGAGACCCAGTACTTC. Its protein product is CASSPNGGDVETQYF.

This clonotype occurred a few times. The chain carries TRBV5-1 and TRBJ1-1, with D perhaps matching TRBD1 (6 bases). This CDR3 region has 17 residues. V was pared by 0 bases and J by 0 bases, with 15 bases between. Germline V gene lookup returns CDR1 SGHRS and CDR2 YFSETQ. The CDR3 loop reads CASSLVGTNTMNTEAFF. For the CDR3, the DNA is TGCGCCAGCAGCTTGGTTGGGACAAATACTATGAACACTGAAGCTTTCTTT.

This clonotype was counted ten times or more. The V gene is TRBV7-9, the J gene TRBJ2-1, with D perhaps TRBD1 (6 bases). Germline V lookup: CDR1 SEHNR, CDR2 FQNEAQ (reference sequence). This CDR3 is built from 15 residues. V was shortened by 5 bases and J by 4 bases, with 15 bases between the two germline ends. CDR3: CASSPIGQLYNEQFF. CDR3 DNA: TGTGCCAGCAGCCCAATCGGACAGTTATACAATGAGCAGTTCTTC.

This clonotype was seen many times. The chain uses TRBV16 and TRBJ2-7, with 7 positions matching TRBD1. V was pared by 5 bases and J by 1 base, with 8 bases of the junction left unmatched. The CDR3 totals 15 residues. Germline V gives CDR1 KGHSY, CDR2 FQNENV. The CDR3 region has the DNA TGTGCCAGCAGCACATCCCGGGACAGATCCTACGAGCAGTACTTC. Its protein is CASSTSRDRSYEQYF. The complete variable domain, with remaining parts taken from reference TRBV16 and TRBJ2-7, reads GEEVAQTPKHLVRGEGQKAKLYCAPIKGHSYVFWYQQVLKNEFKFLISFQNENVFDETGMPKERFSAKCLPNSPCSLEIQATKLEDSAVYFCASSTSRDRSYEQYFGPGTRLTVT.

This clonotype came up many times. The genes are TRBV5-4 and TRBJ2-7; D is ambiguous. Germline V gene data show CDR1 as SGHNT and CDR2 as YYREEE (reference sequence). The CDR3 contains 12 residues. The V end was cut by 4 bases, the J end by 6 bases, with 11 bases between. The CDR3, as DNA: TGTGCCAGCAGCCCCGAGGCTTCCGAGCAGTACTTC. It specifies CASSPEASEQYF.

This clonotype has at least ten counts. V gene TRBV20-1 combines with J gene TRBJ2-2, with D possibly TRBD2 on 6 matching bases. Trimming left V 1 base short and J 7 bases short, with 13 bases between. The CDR3 is made up of 14 amino acids. Germline V CDR1 and CDR2: DFQATT, SNEGSKA (reference sequence). CDR3 nucleotide sequence: TGCAGTGCTAGAGCGGGAGAGGCTAACGGGGAGCTGTTTTTT. It yields the protein CSARAGEANGELFF.

The table lists this clonotype with many counts. The rearrangement links TRBV7-2 to TRBJ1-1, with a weak D call TRBD1 (5 bases). The CDR3 is made up of 14 amino acids. Trimming left V 7 bases short and J 1 base short, with 13 bases between. Per germline, CDR1 SGHTA and CDR2 FQGNSA. The CDR3 sequence: CASTAGYRNTEAFF. The DNA of the CDR3 is TGTGCCAGCACCGCAGGGTACCGGAACACTGAAGCTTTCTTT.

This clonotype was observed at least ten times. CDR3 loop: CASSLGGPQIVWEEQYF. CDR3 bases: TGTGCCAGCAGCTTGGGCGGACCCCAAATCGTATGGGAGGAGCAGTACTTC. The rearrangement links TRBV5-4 to TRBJ2-7; the D gene is possibly TRBD2 (5 bases). Per the germline V gene, CDR1 is SGHNT and CDR2 is YYREEE (reference sequence). The CDR3 runs to 17 residues. The V and J ends lost 0 bases and 7 bases respectively, with 23 bases between them. Looking up the rest from reference TRBV5-4 and TRBJ2-7 gives the full variable domain: ETGVTQSPTHLIKTRGQQVTLRCSSQSGHNTVSWYQQALGQGPQFIFQYYREEENGRGNFPPRFSGLQFPNYSSELNVNALELDDSALYLCASSLGGPQIVWEEQYFGPGTRLTVT.

Ten or more counts support this clonotype. The chain is built from TRBV29-1 and TRBJ1-6, with TRBD1 matching over 9 bases. Germline V gene data show CDR1 as SQVTM and CDR2 as ANQGSEA. CDR3 length: 12 amino acids. The CDR3 coding sequence is TGCAGTGCCGGGGACAGGGATTCACCCCTCCACTTT. Encoded protein: CSAGDRDSPLHF.

In its sample, this clonotype was seen many times. The chain links TRBV20-1 to TRBJ1-3; 8 nucleotides match TRBD1. Germline lookup yields CDR1 DFQATT and CDR2 SNEGSKA (reference sequence). Trimming at V came to 3 bases and at J to 4 bases, leaving 2 bases not matched to a gene. There are 13 residues in the CDR3. The CDR3 DNA is TGCAGTGCTAGTCGGGACAGGGGAAACACCATATATTTT. It specifies CSASRDRGNTIYF.